This TCR beta chain was identified during a study of shared clonotypes between healthy human individuals. Study results and limitations: Clonotype sharing levels among donors were expected to vary with sequencing depth.

Worth noting for this clone: Its target is not known.

The naive CD8 population came from CD45RO-negative cells selected for CCR7, without terminally differentiated effector memory CD45RA+ cells. Every contributor of samples was a Caucasian grown-up residing in Nashville, Tennessee. The protocol was immunoSEQ multiplex PCR, while the TCRdb copy is restricted to in-frame clones and leaves out a portion. The sample includes 1.5 million to 2.5 million clones, about 95% of them seen just once. The V segment lost 0 bases and the J segment 4 bases; nucleotides outside the gene matches: 13. CDR1 is GTSNPN and CDR2 is SVGIG in the germline V gene (reference sequence). This CDR3 comprises 17 residues.

The TCR comes from a young man in good health. The chain links TRBV30 to TRBJ1-2, with 8 bases lining up with TRBD1. Sequencing was done on a sample of naive CD8+ T cells sorted from blood. CDR3 nucleotide sequence: TGTGCCTGGAGTGTACCTAGACAGGGGCTGGTGGTCTATGGCTACACCTTC. Encoded protein: CAWSVPRQGLVVYGYTF.